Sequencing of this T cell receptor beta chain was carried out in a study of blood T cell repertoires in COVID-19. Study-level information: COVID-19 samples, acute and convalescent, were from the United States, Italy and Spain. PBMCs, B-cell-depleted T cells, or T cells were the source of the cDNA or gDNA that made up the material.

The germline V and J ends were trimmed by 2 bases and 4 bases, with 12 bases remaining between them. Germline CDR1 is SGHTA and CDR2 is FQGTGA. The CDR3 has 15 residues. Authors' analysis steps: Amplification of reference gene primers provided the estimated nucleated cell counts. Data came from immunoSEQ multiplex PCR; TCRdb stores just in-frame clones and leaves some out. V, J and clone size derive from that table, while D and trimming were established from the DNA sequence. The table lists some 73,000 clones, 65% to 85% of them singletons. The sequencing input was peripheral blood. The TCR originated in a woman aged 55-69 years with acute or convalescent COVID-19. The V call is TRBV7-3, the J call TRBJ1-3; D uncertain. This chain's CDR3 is CASSLYGLAGNTIYF. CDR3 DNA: TGTGCCAGCAGCTTATATGGGCTAGCAGGAAACACCATATATTTT.